Presented here are 14 T cell receptor beta chains from one specimen sequenced in a study of blood T cell repertoires in COVID-19. Sequencing used immunoSEQ multiplex PCR; TCRdb keeps in-frame clones, though not all of them. In the table there are around 78,000 clones, about 81% of which are singletons. The sequenced sample consisted of peripheral blood. The origin of the receptors is a human donor in a cohort sampled during active COVID-19.

V is TRBV5-4 and J is TRBJ2-2; D perhaps matches TRBD1 (5 bases). Germline values: CDR1 SGHNT, CDR2 YYREEE (reference sequence). Trimming cost V 4 bases and J 1 base, with 8 bases left between them. The CDR3 is 14 amino acids. The CDR3 bases are TGTGCCAGCAGCCCCGGACAGAACACCGGGGAGCTGTTTTTT. Its translation: CASSPGQNTGELFF.

The V gene is TRBV3-1 (or the pseudogene TRBV3-2), the J gene TRBJ1-6; D is undetermined. V shed 3 bases and J shed 13 bases, with 16 bases lying between them. CDR3 length equals 14 residues. Germline V gene sequence: CDR1 LGHDT, CDR2 YNNKEL (reference sequence). The CDR3 reads CASSHRGKEEPLHF. The CDR3 coding sequence is TGTGCCAGCAGCCATCGCGGGAAAGAAGAGCCCCTCCACTTT.

The chain joins TRBV18 to TRBJ1-5, with a tentative D call TRBD1 (5 bases). Germline loops: CDR1 KGHSH, CDR2 LQKENI. V was pared by 5 bases and J by 5 bases, with 16 bases between. The CDR3 covers 15 residues. CDR3 sequence: CASSKYQGADQPQHF. CDR3 in DNA: TGTGCCAGCTCAAAATACCAGGGTGCGGATCAGCCCCAGCATTTT.

The V gene is TRBV9, the J gene TRBJ2-3; D is perhaps TRBD2 (5 bases). The germline V and J ends were trimmed by 3 bases and 2 bases, with 10 bases remaining between them. The CDR3 has 14 residues. CDR1 SGDLS and CDR2 YYNGEE come from the germline V gene. The CDR3 sequence: CASSADSYTDTQYF. The CDR3, as DNA: TGTGCCAGCAGCGCGGACTCTTACACAGATACGCAGTATTTT.

This clone came up a few times. The chain is built from TRBV4-3 and TRBJ1-2; 7 bases are a match to TRBD1. Per the germline V gene, CDR1 is LGHNA and CDR2 is YSLEER. The V gene end was trimmed by 1 base and the J gene end by 4 bases; junction bases not matched to a gene: 3. The CDR3 length is 14 residues. CDR3: CASSQAQGGYGYTF. Here the CDR3 DNA reads TGCGCCAGCAGCCAAGCTCAGGGGGGCTATGGCTACACCTTC.

The gene calls are TRBV6-5 and TRBJ1-2; TRBD1 matches 7 bases. Losses at the gene ends were 7 bases for V and 8 bases for J; bases not matched to a gene: 4. Germline-derived CDR1 and CDR2 are MNHEY and SVGAGI. This CDR3 region has 11 residues. The CDR3 loop reads CASTGGKGYTF. The CDR3 bases are TGTGCCAGCACAGGGGGTAAAGGCTACACCTTC.

The gene calls are TRBV3-1 (or the pseudogene TRBV3-2) and TRBJ1-2; D remains unclear. Germline V gene data show CDR1 as LGHDT and CDR2 as YNNKEL (reference sequence). The CDR3 runs 14 residues. V was shortened by 6 bases and J by 7 bases, with 18 bases between the two germline ends. DNA for the CDR3: TGTGCCAGCAGGCCTAGGGAGGCTAAGGGTGGCTACACCTTC. Translated: CASRPREAKGGYTF.

V and J are TRBV7-8 and TRBJ2-5, with D possibly being TRBD2 (5 bases). This CDR3 has 14 amino acids. CDR1 is SGHVS, CDR2 FQNEAQ, per germline. V lost 4 bases, J lost 5 bases, and 14 bases lay in between. The CDR3: CASSSRESRETQYF. The CDR3 DNA follows: TGTGCCAGCAGCTCCCGGGAATCTCGGGAGACCCAGTACTTC.

The rearrangement uses TRBV6-5 and TRBJ2-3; TRBD2 agrees at 9 bases. This CDR3 is 14 amino acids long. Germline values: CDR1 MNHEY, CDR2 SVGAGI. V shed 5 bases and J 1 base; nucleotides not matched to a gene: 1. The CDR3 bases are TGTGCCAGCAGTCGGACTAGCGGCACAGATACGCAGTATTTT. Amino acid sequence: CASSRTSGTDTQYF.

A single count supports this clone. The chain links TRBV18 to TRBJ1-2; 8 bases fit TRBD1. The CDR3 contains 14 residues. Trimming took 3 bases from V and 8 from J; bases not matched to a gene: 8. Per germline, CDR1 KGHSH and CDR2 LQKENI. Here the CDR3 DNA reads TGTGCCAGCTCACCGGGCAGGGGGCTTGAGGGCTACACCTTC. Its protein product is CASSPGRGLEGYTF.

This sequence joins TRBV19 and TRBJ1-6, with D maybe TRBD1 (5 bases). Trimming left V 2 bases short and J 7 bases short, with 9 bases between. Germline assignment: CDR1 LNHDA and CDR2 SQIVND (reference sequence). The CDR3 covers 14 residues. The CDR3 region is CASSIRTSNSPLHF. DNA of the CDR3: TGTGCCAGTAGTATAAGGACATCGAATTCACCCCTCCACTTT.

The chain employs TRBV6-6 and TRBJ2-2; maybe TRBD2 (5 bases). This CDR3 has 16 amino acids. Trimming shortened V by 5 bases and J by 0 bases, and 13 bases separated the two germline ends. CDR1 is MNHNY, CDR2 SVGAGI, per germline (reference sequence). The CDR3 region is CASSRLGSANTGELFF. CDR3 coding DNA: TGTGCCAGCAGTCGGCTGGGGAGCGCGAACACCGGGGAGCTGTTTTTT.

The chain uses TRBV5-4 and TRBJ2-6, with 10 bases lining up with TRBD1. Germline V gives CDR1 SGHNT, CDR2 YYREEE (reference sequence). The CDR3 has 18 residues. Trimming took 4 bases from V and 1 from J; bases not matched to a gene: 8. In DNA, the CDR3 is TGTGCCAGCAGCCCGAGACAGGGGGCAAGGTCTGGGGCCAACGTCCTGACTTTC. As protein: CASSPRQGARSGANVLTF.

This rearrangement joins TRBV6-5 to TRBJ1-1, with TRBD1 matching 7 bases. The CDR3 has 11 residues. Germline CDR1 MNHEY, CDR2 SVGAGI. The V segment lost 6 bases and the J segment 11 bases; nucleotides outside the gene matches: 6. CDR3 sequence: CASSRQGMAFF. For the CDR3, the DNA is TGTGCCAGCAGCAGACAGGGAATGGCTTTCTTT.